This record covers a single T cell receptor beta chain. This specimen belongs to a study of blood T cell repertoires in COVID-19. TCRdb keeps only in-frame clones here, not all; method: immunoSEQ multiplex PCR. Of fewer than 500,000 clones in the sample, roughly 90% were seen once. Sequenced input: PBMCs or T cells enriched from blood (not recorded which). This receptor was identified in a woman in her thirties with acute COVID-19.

CDR3 residues: CASSFLAGGAYNEQFF. The CDR3 nucleotides read TGTGCCAGCAGCTTCTTAGCGGGGGGGGCCTACAATGAGCAGTTCTTC. The rearrangement uses TRBV7-2 and TRBJ2-1; 11 bases line up with TRBD2. Germline V gene sequence: CDR1 SGHTA, CDR2 FQGNSA. This CDR3 has 16 residues. J lost 2 bases, V lost 3 bases, and 3 bases had no gene match.